This T cell receptor beta chain was found in a study of blood T cell repertoires in COVID-19. Study-level background: Researchers got acute and convalescent COVID-19 samples from the United States, Italy and Spain. T cells, B-cell-depleted T cells, or PBMCs supplied cDNA or gDNA.

Germline CDR1 KGHSH, CDR2 LQKENI. V gave up 0 bases and J gave up 4 bases, with 9 bases separating them. The CDR3 is 15 residues long. The protocol was immunoSEQ multiplex PCR, while the TCRdb copy is restricted to in-frame clones and leaves out a portion. This sample has 200,000 to 250,000 clones, with approximately 86% found just once. This clonotype was obtained from a young man with active or convalescent COVID-19. V and J are TRBV18 and TRBJ1-4; perhaps TRBD1 as D (5 bases). Sequencing was done on a sample of peripheral blood. CDR3 DNA: TGTGCCAGCTCACCACCGGGACTTAGTAATGAAAAACTGTTTTTT. Translating it yields CASSPPGLSNEKLFF.